This is a list of T cell receptor beta chains from one sample in a study of blood T cells in healthy people across ages. TCRdb re-derived calls from the 5' RACE reads in MiXCR, one entry per CDR3 protein. The sample records 1.5 million to 2 million distinct CDR3 sequences, 49% being singletons. The specimen sequenced was blood. The receptors originated from a woman aged 40-49 years in good health. Both conserved end residues are part of each CDR3. The order of the fields is J gene, D gene, V gene, clone size, CDR3 DNA, CDR3 protein. The D gene is left open where the match is weak. Expanded clones are given a class, and other clones once, few, many or no size at all.

TRBJ1-6	TRBD1	TRBV6-2/TRBV6-3	-	TGTGCCAGCAGTGCGGACAGGTCGGGGAATTCACCCCTCCACTTT	CASSADRSGNSPLHF
TRBJ1-2	-	TRBV20-1	-	TGCAGTGCCACTTCAGGAGTACATGGCTACACCTTC	CSATSGVHGYTF
TRBJ1-6	-	TRBV27	-	TGTGCCAGCAGTTGGTTGACGAACTCACCCCTCCACTTT	CASSWLTNSPLHF
TRBJ2-3	-	TRBV20-1	few	TGCAGTGCTAGTCACCCCTCAGATACGCAGTATTTT	CSASHPSDTQYF
TRBJ2-5	-	TRBV6-1	many	TGTGCCAGCAATCTGGACAGCCAAGAGACCCAGTACTTC	CASNLDSQETQYF
TRBJ2-7	TRBD1	TRBV27	-	TGTGCCAGCAGTTTATCGGCCCCTGCAGGGACAGGGCTCGCCGAGCAGTACTTC	CASSLSAPAGTGLAEQYF
TRBJ1-2	TRBD1	TRBV20-1	-	TGCAGTGCCAAGACAGGGGCAAGTAACTATGGCTACACCTTC	CSAKTGASNYGYTF
TRBJ2-3	TRBD1	TRBV4-3	once	TGCGCCAGCAGCCAAGATCCGGTTACCGGGACAGGGTATATGGCAGATACGCAGTATTTT	CASSQDPVTGTGYMADTQYF
TRBJ1-2	-	TRBV6-2/TRBV6-3	-	TGTGCCAGCAATCTACACCAGAACTATGGCTACACCTTC	CASNLHQNYGYTF
TRBJ2-7	TRBD1	TRBV4-2	few	TGTGCCAGCAGCCAGGGACAGGGGTTTCGCGAGCAGTACTTC	CASSQGQGFREQYF
TRBJ1-6	-	TRBV9	few	TGTGCCAGCAGCGTAGGGGACCCTTATAATTCACCCCTCCACTTT	CASSVGDPYNSPLHF
TRBJ2-7	-	TRBV7-8	-	TGTGCCAGCACCTCTGGTAGCTACGAGCAGTACTTC	CASTSGSYEQYF
TRBJ2-1	TRBD2	TRBV11-2	-	TGTGCCAGCAGCTTCTTCTCCGGGACTAGCGGGTCTCGTGGGCATGAGCAGTTCTTC	CASSFFSGTSGSRGHEQFF
TRBJ2-7	-	TRBV5-1	few	TGCGCCAGCAGCAGGGTATCGACAGGTGCGGCCTACGAGCAGTACTTC	CASSRVSTGAAYEQYF
TRBJ2-4	-	TRBV7-2	few	TGTGCCAGCAGCTTAGGAATATCCCTAGCCAAAAACATTCAGTACTTC	CASSLGISLAKNIQYF
TRBJ2-5	TRBD2	TRBV20-1	many	TGCAGTGCCCGGACTAGACAAGAGACCCAGTACTTC	CSARTRQETQYF
TRBJ2-3	-	TRBV5-4	-	TGTGCCAGCAGATCGGGCCCAGATACGCAGTATTTT	CASRSGPDTQYF
TRBJ1-1	TRBD1	TRBV6-5	once	TGTGCCAGCAGTTTGGGACAGGGGGCAGCGAACACTGAAGCTTTCTTT	CASSLGQGAANTEAFF
TRBJ2-1	-	TRBV15	-	TGTGCCACCAGCTCCCCCGGGCATGGGGCCTACAATGAGCAGTTCTTC	CATSSPGHGAYNEQFF
TRBJ2-7	-	TRBV20-1	few	TGCAGTGCTCACCGTGGTCACGAGCAGTACTTC	CSAHRGHEQYF
TRBJ1-5	-	TRBV3-1	-	TGTGCCAGCAGCCAATGGCAGTCCCCCAATCAGCCCCAGCATTTT	CASSQWQSPNQPQHF
TRBJ2-3	-	TRBV20-1	-	TGCAGTGCTAGTACTAGTTCCGTTCTGGATACGCAGTATTTT	CSASTSSVLDTQYF
TRBJ2-7	-	TRBV7-9	few	TGTGCCAGCAGCTCCAACCTCCCAACACCCAACTCCTACGAGCAGTACTTC	CASSSNLPTPNSYEQYF
TRBJ2-7	-	TRBV6-5	few	TGTGCCAGCGGCGTCCCGTCCGAGCAGTACTTC	CASGVPSEQYF
TRBJ2-7	TRBD2	TRBV20-1	few	TGCAGTGCTCAACTAGCGGGGGGGCTGGGCGAGCAGTACTTC	CSAQLAGGLGEQYF
TRBJ2-7	-	TRBV24-1	-	TGTGCCACCAGTGACCCGACATCCTACAAGCAGTACTTC	CATSDPTSYKQYF
TRBJ2-5	-	TRBV9	few	TGTGCCAGCAGCGTAGCTCGGGACTCACAAGAGACCCAGTACTTC	CASSVARDSQETQYF
TRBJ1-1	TRBD1	TRBV28	-	TGTGCCAGCAGTCCACGGGACAGGGGGTACACTGAAGCTTTCTTT	CASSPRDRGYTEAFF
TRBJ2-2	TRBD1	TRBV6-5	few	TGTGCCAGCAGTTACTTGGGACAGGGCACCGGGGAGCTGTTTTTT	CASSYLGQGTGELFF
TRBJ2-7	-	TRBV7-2	-	TGTGCCAGCAGCTCCAGGCGAGGGGAAGAATCCTACGAGCAGTACTTC	CASSSRRGEESYEQYF
TRBJ2-7	TRBD1	TRBV12-3/TRBV12-4	-	TGTGCCAGCAGTACCAGGACAGGGGACTCCTACGAGCAGTACTTC	CASSTRTGDSYEQYF
TRBJ2-7	-	TRBV28	-	TGTGCCAGCACCGTCGGGGGAAGTTACGAGCAGTACTTC	CASTVGGSYEQYF
TRBJ2-1	TRBD1	TRBV6-6	-	TGTGCCAGCACCGGACAGGGCTCGTATGAGCAGTTCTTC	CASTGQGSYEQFF
TRBJ1-5	TRBD1	TRBV27	-	TGTGCCAGCAGACCGGGGACAGGTGCCTCCAATCAGCCCCAGCATTTT	CASRPGTGASNQPQHF
TRBJ2-7	TRBD2	TRBV7-2	-	TGTGCCAGCAGCTTAGCCGGGACTAGCGGTCTAAATGAGCAGTACTTC	CASSLAGTSGLNEQYF
TRBJ1-2	TRBD1	TRBV20-1	-	TGCAGTGCAGAAGGGACAGGGACTTTCTATGGCCACACCTTC	CSAEGTGTFYGHTF
TRBJ2-7	TRBD2	TRBV27	-	TGTGCCAGCAGCCAAGGGACTAGCTCGATCTACGAGCAGTACTTC	CASSQGTSSIYEQYF
TRBJ2-7	-	TRBV7-2	few	TGTGCCAGCAGCTCATTTGGAGGGGGGGGTGGAAACGAGCAGTACTTC	CASSSFGGGGGNEQYF
TRBJ2-4	-	TRBV15	-	TGTGCCACCAGCAGAGATGTAAAAGCGGGTGTAGCCAAAAACATTCAGTACTTC	CATSRDVKAGVAKNIQYF
TRBJ1-2	-	TRBV6-1	-	TGTGCCAGCAGAGACCGCATGGGACCCTATGGCTACACCTTC	CASRDRMGPYGYTF
TRBJ2-3	TRBD1	TRBV7-2	few	TGTGCCAGCAGTCGTGGCGGGACAGGGGGGAAAGATACGCAGTATTTT	CASSRGGTGGKDTQYF
TRBJ1-2	TRBD1	TRBV27	few	TGTGCCAGCAGTTCCCCGCCGGGACAGGGTGGCGATAACTATGGCTACACCTTC	CASSSPPGQGGDNYGYTF
TRBJ2-6	TRBD1	TRBV7-3	-	TGTGCCAGCAGCTCGCAGGGGGCCCTCTCTGGGGCCAACGTCCTGACTTTC	CASSSQGALSGANVLTF
TRBJ2-6	-	TRBV4-3	-	TGCGCCAGCAGCCAAGAGGTTGTCCTCTCTGGGGCCAACGTCCTGACTTTC	CASSQEVVLSGANVLTF
TRBJ2-3	-	TRBV21-1	-	TGTGCCAGCAGCATCGAGGGATCGGACACAGATACGCAGTATTTT	CASSIEGSDTDTQYF
TRBJ1-2	-	TRBV4-3	-	TGCGCCAGCAGCCAAGATTCTTCCACACAGGGAAAGAGCTATGGCTACACCTTC	CASSQDSSTQGKSYGYTF
TRBJ1-6	-	TRBV4-3	-	TGCGCCAGCAGCCAAGATATTGCCCGAAGGGACCTCCTCAATTCACCCCTCCACTTT	CASSQDIARRDLLNSPLHF